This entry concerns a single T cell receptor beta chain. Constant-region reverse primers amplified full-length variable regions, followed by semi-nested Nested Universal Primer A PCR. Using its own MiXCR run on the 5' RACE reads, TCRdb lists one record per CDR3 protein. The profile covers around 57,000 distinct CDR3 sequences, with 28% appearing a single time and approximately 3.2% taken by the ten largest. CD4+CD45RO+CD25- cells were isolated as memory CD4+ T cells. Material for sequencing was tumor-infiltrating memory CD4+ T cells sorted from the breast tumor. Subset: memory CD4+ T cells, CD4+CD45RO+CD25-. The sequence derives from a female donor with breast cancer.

The CDR3 protein is CASSTMTGGSSLVGQPQHF. The CDR3 nucleotides read TGTGCCAGCAGTACGATGACAGGGGGCTCTTCTTTGGTAGGTCAGCCCCAGCATTTT. The rearrangement links TRBV28 to TRBJ1-5; 10 bases are a match to TRBD1. V was clipped by 5 bases and J by 6 bases; unmatched bases: 19. The CDR3 extends over 19 amino acids. Germline CDR1 and CDR2: MDHEN and SYDVKM.